This TCR beta chain was identified in a study of OX40 agonist ivuxolimab in advanced cancers. About the full investigation: Ivuxolimab was an agonistic, fully human IgG2 monoclonal antibody directed against OX40 (CD134), a costimulatory receptor. Intravenous ivuxolimab was administered to patients every 2 weeks at six dose levels: 0.01, 0.1, 0.3, 1.5, 3 and 10 mg/kg. Partial responses occurred in three dose-escalation patients, of whom one had hepatocellular carcinoma and two had cutaneous melanoma. Of the 50 to 55 dose-escalation patients, hepatocellular carcinoma was present in roughly 19, melanoma in some 15, renal cell carcinoma in 9 and head and neck cancer in 9. Peripheral TCRbeta sequencing aimed to test whether ivuxolimab altered TCR sequence diversity and caused clonal T-cell expansion. A male proportion of 70% to 90% and a mean age of approximately 60 years, ranging from 23 to 79, were recorded for the dose-escalation cohort. The paper reports the monotherapy dose-escalation portion (N of about 50 patients) of the phase I ivuxolimab trial. Prior anti-PD-1, anti-PD-L1 or anti-CTLA-4 therapy was permitted, and approximately 40% of dose-escalation patients had received checkpoint inhibitors.

In the case of this clone: Its antigen is still unknown. No per-base quality is available; no much larger clone lies one base away.

The trial excluded patients who had a history of autoimmune disease or were on systemic immunosuppression. Peripheral blood for TCR sequencing was collected from all dose cohorts at baseline, on cycle 4 day 1, and on cycle 7 day 1. The samples were taken from a phase I, first-in-human, multicenter, open-label dose-escalation trial of ivuxolimab. Adults with locally advanced or metastatic melanoma, renal cell, hepatocellular, or head and neck squamous cell carcinoma were enrolled in the trial. Before TCR sequencing, CD4+ and CD8+ T cells were separately sorted from peripheral blood. For sequencing of the TCRbeta CDR3 region, genomic DNA was extracted from the sorted cells. The immunoSEQ Assay was used for sequencing of TCRbeta CDR3 regions. Imported from immuneACCESS, the table was reduced by TCRdb to in-frame sequences with V and J called. These copies leave out some clones; in studies compared against another copy, an unresolved V gene accounts for under half, and the cause of the remainder is not known. This sample comprises over 65,000 clones, 90% of them detected only once. Around 1.9% of the sample is taken by the ten largest.

Measured from the cysteine to the phenylalanine, the CDR3 is 14 residues long. The retained sequence is limited to the CDR3, 42 bases, with the frame set at the first base. From V the trimming removes 6 bases and from J it removes 4 bases, while the gene matches leave 8 bases of the junction unaccounted for. From the germline V gene, CDR1 is SNHLY and CDR2 is FYNNEI. The paper's findings and limits, for the study overall: Low levels of normalized T-cell clonal expansion were also seen in some patients who did not respond. The antigen specificity of the clonally expanded peripheral T cells was not determined. At doses from 0.1 to 3.0 mg/kg, clonal expansion was seen in both CD4+ and CD8+ blood T cells between baseline and week 6. After ivuxolimab, expanded clones were on average more numerous among CD8+ T cells than among CD4+ T cells. In the 0.1-3.0 mg/kg groups, partial responders had among the lowest normalized peripheral clonal expansion, particularly in CD8+ T cells.

The rearrangement joined TRBV2 to TRBJ2-5; 7 central bases correspond to TRBD2. The sequences come from CD4+ or CD8+ T cells sorted from blood, collected in a trial of the OX40 agonist ivuxolimab. The clonotype originates from an adult with an advanced solid tumor such as melanoma, head and neck, liver or kidney cancer. At the DNA level, the sequence is TGTGCCAGCAGAAAGAGGAGCGGGACAGAGACCCAGTACTTC. The resulting protein is CASRKRSGTETQYF.